These 9 T cell receptor beta chains share one sample of origin, sequenced in a study of blood T cell repertoires in COVID-19. Sequenced by immunoSEQ multiplex PCR; TCRdb stores in-frame clones only, minus some. The data show about 240,000 clones, roughly nine tenths seen once. Sequenced: peripheral blood. Every receptor here comes from a woman in her 50s with COVID-19, enrolled during active disease.

The rearrangement joins TRBV5-6 to TRBJ1-5; 8 bases are a match to TRBD1. Germline V gene lookup returns CDR1 SGHDT and CDR2 YYEEEE. Losses at the gene ends were 4 bases for V and 7 bases for J; bases not matched to a gene: 10. The CDR3 runs 15 residues. The CDR3 coding sequence is TGTGCCAGCAGCACCGGACAGGGCCTCTCCCAGCCCCAGCATTTT. Protein sequence: CASSTGQGLSQPQHF. The variable domain in full, completed from reference TRBV5-6 and TRBJ1-5, reads DAGVTQSPTHLIKTRGQQVTLRCSPKSGHDTVSWYQQALGQGPQFIFQYYEEEERQRGNFPDRFSGHQFPNYSSELNVNALLLGDSALYLCASSTGQGLSQPQHFGDGTRLSIL.

This chain connects TRBV11-2 to TRBJ1-6; D remains unclear. V lost 7 bases to trimming and J lost 0 bases, with 10 bases between them. CDR3 length: 15 amino acids. Looked up from germline, CDR1 is SGHAT and CDR2 is FQNNGV. The DNA of the CDR3 is TGTGCCAGCACCACAACCAGCTCCTATAATTCACCCCTCCACTTT. Translation: CASTTTSSYNSPLHF. Combining the CDR3 with reference TRBV11-2 and TRBJ1-6 gives the whole variable domain EAGVAQSPRYKIIEKRQSVAFWCNPISGHATLYWYQQILGQGPKLLIQFQNNGVVDDSQLPKDRFSAERLKGVDSTLKIQPAKLEDSAVYLCASTTTSSYNSPLHFGNGTRLTVT.

The rearrangement links TRBV3-1 (or the pseudogene TRBV3-2) to TRBJ1-1; D is unclear. Germline V gene data show CDR1 as LGHDT and CDR2 as YNNKEL (reference sequence). The V and J ends lost 0 bases and 2 bases respectively, with 7 bases between them. The CDR3 covers 14 residues. As DNA, the CDR3 is TGTGCCAGCAGCCAAGATTTTTCAAACACTGAAGCTTTCTTT. It specifies CASSQDFSNTEAFF.

The rearrangement links TRBV24-1 to TRBJ2-2; maybe TRBD2 (6 bases). There are 14 residues in the CDR3. V lost 10 bases and J lost 8, with 19 bases in between. Germline CDR1 reads KGHDR; CDR2 reads SFDVKD. The chain's CDR3 is CATEGQLRTGELFF. The CDR3 DNA sequence: TGTGCCACGGAGGGGCAGTTAAGGACAGGGGAGCTGTTTTTT.

The chain carries TRBV4-1 and TRBJ2-3; D not certain. CDR3 size: 14 residues. Trimming stripped 4 bases from V and 1 base from J, with 9 bases between. Germline values: CDR1 MGHRA, CDR2 YSYEKL. The chain's CDR3 is CASSRPSGTDTQYF. CDR3 DNA: TGCGCCAGCAGCCGCCCCTCAGGCACAGATACGCAGTATTTT.

The chain combines TRBV7-6 with TRBJ1-1; D gene unclear. Germline V gene sequence: CDR1 SGHVS, CDR2 FNYEAQ. The CDR3 runs 14 residues. V was cut by 2 bases and J by 3 bases, with 10 bases left in between. For the CDR3, the DNA is TGTGCCAGCAGCTTAAGTAGAGAACACACTGAAGCTTTCTTT. Amino acids: CASSLSREHTEAFF.

The chain carries TRBV6-4 and TRBJ2-1; perhaps TRBD2 as D (7 bases). This CDR3 region has 16 residues. The V and J ends lost 4 bases and 7 bases respectively, with 20 bases between them. Germline CDR1 and CDR2: MRHNA and SNTAGT. CDR3 protein: CASSVLGGGARNEQFF. The CDR3 DNA reads as TGTGCCAGCAGTGTCCTGGGAGGGGGGGCGAGGAATGAGCAGTTCTTC.

CDR3 amino acids: CASTQRRDGNQPQHF. The DNA of the CDR3 is TGTGCCAGTACCCAACGGAGGGACGGGAATCAGCCCCAGCATTTT. J is TRBJ1-5 and V is TRBV19, with D perhaps matching TRBD1 (5 bases). CDR3 length equals 15 residues. The ends were cut back, 7 bases at V and 4 bases at J, with 17 bases in the middle. Germline loops: CDR1 LNHDA, CDR2 SQIVND (reference sequence).

The rearrangement joins TRBV29-1 to TRBJ1-1; no clear D gene. CDR1 is SQVTM, CDR2 ANQGSEA, per germline. CDR3 length: 16 amino acids. V was shortened by 1 base and J by 0 bases, with 15 bases between the two germline ends. The CDR3 DNA sequence: TGCAGCGTTGAAGGGCGTCGGGGATTAATGAACACTGAAGCTTTCTTT. This codes for CSVEGRRGLMNTEAFF. Supplemented by reference TRBV29-1 and TRBJ1-1, the full variable domain reads SAVISQKPSRDICQRGTSLTIQCQVDSQVTMMFWYRQQPGQSLTLIATANQGSEATYESGFVIDKFPISRPNLTFSTLTVSNMSPEDSSIYLCSVEGRRGLMNTEAFFGQGTRLTVV.